This T cell receptor (beta chain) is drawn from a study of identical twins. Whole-study results and caveats: Excess sharing between twins was weaker in beta out-of-frame sequences.

All of the donors were Caucasians in good health. Via MiXCR, TCRdb re-called the 5' RACE reads, giving one row per CDR3 protein. Among some 730,000 distinct CDR3 sequences listed, about 20% were seen once. Only a few counts were recorded for this clonotype. The antigen remains unidentified. The same sample was also used in a study of T cells expressing NK-cell markers. As that study records: HCMV seropositivity marked most of the eight sequenced donors; one was seronegative.

The clonotype comes from a woman aged 18-29 years in good health. The specimen sequenced was PBMCs.

The CDR3 sequence is CASITLGKQSSYEQYF. The CDR3 coding sequence is TGTGCCAGCATTACATTGGGGAAGCAGAGCTCCTACGAGCAGTACTTC. The chain has TRBV12-3 or TRBV12-4 and TRBJ2-7; D is uncertain. V was pared by 7 bases and J by 0 bases, with 19 bases between. This CDR3 is built from 16 residues.